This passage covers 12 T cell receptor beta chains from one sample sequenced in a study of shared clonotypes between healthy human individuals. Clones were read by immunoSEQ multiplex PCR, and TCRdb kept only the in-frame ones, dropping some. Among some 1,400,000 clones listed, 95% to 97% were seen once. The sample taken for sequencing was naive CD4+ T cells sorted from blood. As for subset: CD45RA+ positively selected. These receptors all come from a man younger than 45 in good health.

The CDR3 sequence: CASSSRLAGVTGELFF. CDR3 coding DNA: TGTGCCAGCAGCTCCCGACTAGCGGGAGTCACCGGGGAGCTGTTTTTT. V gene TRBV7-6 combines with J gene TRBJ2-2; 12 bases are shared with TRBD2. The CDR3 contains 16 residues. V gave up 4 bases and J gave up 4 bases; unmatched junction bases: 4. In germline, CDR1 is SGHVS, CDR2 FNYEAQ.

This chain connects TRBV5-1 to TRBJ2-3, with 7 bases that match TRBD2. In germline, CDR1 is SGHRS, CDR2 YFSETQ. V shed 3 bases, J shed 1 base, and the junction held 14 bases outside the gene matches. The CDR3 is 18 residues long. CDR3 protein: CASSWMSVVGGGTDTQYF. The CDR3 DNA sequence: TGCGCCAGCAGCTGGATGAGCGTCGTGGGGGGGGGCACAGATACGCAGTATTTT.

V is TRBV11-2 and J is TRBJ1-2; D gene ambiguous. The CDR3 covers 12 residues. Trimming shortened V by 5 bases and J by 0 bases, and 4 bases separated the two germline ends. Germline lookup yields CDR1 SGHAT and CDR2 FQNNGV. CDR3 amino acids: CASSPANYGYTF. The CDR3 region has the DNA TGTGCCAGCAGCCCAGCTAACTATGGCTACACCTTC. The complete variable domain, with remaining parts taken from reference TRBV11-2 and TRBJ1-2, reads EAGVAQSPRYKIIEKRQSVAFWCNPISGHATLYWYQQILGQGPKLLIQFQNNGVVDDSQLPKDRFSAERLKGVDSTLKIQPAKLEDSAVYLCASSPANYGYTFGSGTRLTVV.

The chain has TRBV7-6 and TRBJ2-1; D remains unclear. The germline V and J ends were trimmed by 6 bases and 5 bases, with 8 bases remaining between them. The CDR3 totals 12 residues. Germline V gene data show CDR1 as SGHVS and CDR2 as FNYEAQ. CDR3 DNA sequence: TGTGCCAGCAGAGGACGGAACAATGAGCAGTTCTTC. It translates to CASRGRNNEQFF.

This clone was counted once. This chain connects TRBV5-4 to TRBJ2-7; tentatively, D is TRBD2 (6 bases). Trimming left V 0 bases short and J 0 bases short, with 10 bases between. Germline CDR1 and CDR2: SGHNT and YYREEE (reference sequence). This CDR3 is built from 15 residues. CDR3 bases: TGTGCCAGCAGCTTGGGGGTAGCGGACTCCTACGAGCAGTACTTC. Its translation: CASSLGVADSYEQYF.

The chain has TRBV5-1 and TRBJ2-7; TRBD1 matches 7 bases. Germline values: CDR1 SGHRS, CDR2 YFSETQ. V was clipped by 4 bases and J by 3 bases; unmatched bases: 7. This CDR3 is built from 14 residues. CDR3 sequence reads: CASSPGTAIYEQYF. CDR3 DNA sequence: TGCGCCAGCAGCCCGGGGACAGCGATCTACGAGCAGTACTTC.

This chain's CDR3 is CASSNWASGRARYEQYF. CDR3 sequence (DNA): TGTGCCAGCAGCAACTGGGCTAGCGGGAGGGCCCGCTACGAGCAGTACTTC. The chain is built from TRBV7-9 and TRBJ2-7, with 12 bases identical to TRBD2. The J segment lost 3 bases and the V segment lost 5 bases, leaving 11 bases of the junction unmatched. The CDR3 contains 17 residues. Per germline, CDR1 SEHNR and CDR2 FQNEAQ (reference sequence). Looking up the rest from reference TRBV7-9 and TRBJ2-7 gives the full variable domain: DTGVSQNPRHKITKRGQNVTFRCDPISEHNRLYWYRQTLGQGPEFLTYFQNEAQLEKSRLLSDRFSAERPKGSFSTLEIQRTEQGDSAMYLCASSNWASGRARYEQYFGPGTRLTVT.

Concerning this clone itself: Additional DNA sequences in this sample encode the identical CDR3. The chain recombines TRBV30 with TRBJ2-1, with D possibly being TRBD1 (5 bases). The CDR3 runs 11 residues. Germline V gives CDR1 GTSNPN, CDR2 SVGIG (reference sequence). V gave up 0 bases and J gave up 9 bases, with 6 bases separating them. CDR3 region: CAWSVRGEQFF. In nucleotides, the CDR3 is TGTGCCTGGAGTGTAAGGGGTGAGCAGTTCTTC. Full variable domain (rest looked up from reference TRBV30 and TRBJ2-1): SQTIHQWPATLVQPVGSPLSLECTVEGTSNPNLYWYRQAAGRGLQLLFYSVGIGQISSEVPQNLSASRPQDRQFILSSKKLLLSDSGFYLCAWSVRGEQFFGPGTRLTVL.

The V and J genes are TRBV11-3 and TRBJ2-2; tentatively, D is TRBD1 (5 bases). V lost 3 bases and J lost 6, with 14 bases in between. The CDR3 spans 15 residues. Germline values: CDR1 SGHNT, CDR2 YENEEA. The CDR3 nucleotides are TGTGCCAGCAGCTTCGGCCAGGGCGGTGCCGGGGAGCTGTTTTTT. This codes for CASSFGQGGAGELFF.

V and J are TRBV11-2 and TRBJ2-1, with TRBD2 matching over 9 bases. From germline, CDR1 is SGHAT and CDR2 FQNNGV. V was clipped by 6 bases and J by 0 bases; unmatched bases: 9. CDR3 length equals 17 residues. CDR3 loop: CASSSGGRGSSYNEQFF. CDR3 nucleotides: TGTGCCAGCAGTTCGGGCGGGAGGGGAAGCTCCTACAATGAGCAGTTCTTC.

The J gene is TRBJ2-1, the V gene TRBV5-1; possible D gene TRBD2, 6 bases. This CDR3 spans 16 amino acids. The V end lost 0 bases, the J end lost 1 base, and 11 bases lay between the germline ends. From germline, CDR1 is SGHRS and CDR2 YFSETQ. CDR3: CASSLGFGGSYNEQFF. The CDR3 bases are TGCGCCAGCAGCTTGGGATTCGGGGGTTCCTACAATGAGCAGTTCTTC.

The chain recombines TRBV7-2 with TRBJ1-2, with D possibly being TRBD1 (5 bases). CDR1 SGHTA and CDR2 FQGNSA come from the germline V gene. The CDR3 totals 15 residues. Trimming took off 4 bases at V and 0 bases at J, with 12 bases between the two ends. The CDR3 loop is CASSSGRTTNYGYTF. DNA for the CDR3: TGTGCCAGCAGCTCGGGACGGACCACTAACTATGGCTACACCTTC.